A selection of T cell receptor beta chains follows, all from one sample in a study of blood T cell repertoires in COVID-19. The table came from immunoSEQ multiplex PCR; TCRdb's copy has only in-frame clones and leaves some out. In the table there are 150,000 to 200,000 clones, 84% of which are singletons. Specimen: PBMCs or T cells enriched from blood (not recorded which). The receptor source for this set is a man aged 50 to 59 who had recovered from COVID-19. Both conserved end residues are part of each CDR3. A D gene is named only where the DNA matches it firmly. Only part of the rows carry a size: once, few, many, or a class if the clone is expanded.

.	TRBD2	TRBV11-3	13	TRBJ2-2	TGTGCCAGCAGCAACCGGGGGGACGGGGAGCTGTTTTTT	CASSNRGDGELFF
.	.	TRBV27	14	TRBJ1-1	TGTGCCAGCAGTCCGCTACAGGCGACCACTGAAGCTTTCTTT	CASSPLQATTEAFF
once	TRBD1	TRBV2	14	TRBJ2-5	TGTGCCAGCCGCAAGAGGACAGGGGAGGAGACCCAGTACTTC	CASRKRTGEETQYF
.	.	TRBV6-6	16	TRBJ1-1	TGTGCCAGCAGTTACTCGAAGGACAGCATGAACACTGAAGCTTTCTTT	CASSYSKDSMNTEAFF
.	.	TRBV19	15	TRBJ2-5	TGTGCCAGTAGCGCCGGGACACTCCCTCAAGAGACCCAGTACTTC	CASSAGTLPQETQYF
.	.	TRBV5-6	15	TRBJ2-1	TGTGCCAGCAGCTCCCGCTGGGCAGGGATCAATGAGCAGTTCTTC	CASSSRWAGINEQFF
.	.	TRBV19	16	TRBJ1-1	TGTGCCAGTAGCCAGGACAGCCTAGGCCTGAACACTGAAGCTTTCTTT	CASSQDSLGLNTEAFF
.	TRBD2	TRBV7-2	17	TRBJ2-3	TGTGCCAGCAGCCCGCTGACTAGCGGGGGCCGCACAGATACGCAGTATTTT	CASSPLTSGGRTDTQYF
.	TRBD1	TRBV19	16	TRBJ1-5	TGTGCCAGTAGCCATGTCGGCGGGACAGGGCATCAGCCCCAGCATTTT	CASSHVGGTGHQPQHF
.	.	TRBV9	14	TRBJ1-1	TGTGCCAGCAGCTTGGGCCCGGGGAGGACTGAAGCTTTCTTT	CASSLGPGRTEAFF
.	.	TRBV5-4	14	TRBJ2-5	TGTGCCAGCAGCTGGCCACTAGAATCAGAGACCCAGTACTTC	CASSWPLESETQYF
.	TRBD1	TRBV7-2	14	TRBJ2-7	TGTGCCAGCAGCCCGAGGACAGGGGGGGAAGAGCAGTACTTC	CASSPRTGGEEQYF
.	TRBD1	TRBV6-5	14	TRBJ1-3	TGTGCCAGCAGTCCCGGACAGGGGTTTGACACCATATATTTT	CASSPGQGFDTIYF
.	.	TRBV7-2	17	TRBJ1-3	TGTGCCAGCAGCTTACCCCCGGACACAAGCTCTGGAAACACCATATATTTT	CASSLPPDTSSGNTIYF
.	.	TRBV5-4	12	TRBJ2-1	TGTGCCAGCAGCTTGGAAGTCGGGAAGCAGTTCTTC	CASSLEVGKQFF
.	TRBD1	TRBV12-5	17	TRBJ2-5	TGTGCTAGTGGTTTGGGGGTCAGGACAGGGGGCGAAGAGACCCAGTACTTC	CASGLGVRTGGEETQYF
.	.	TRBV28	13	TRBJ1-6	TGTGCCTCCAACCGGGACTCAAATTCACCCCTCCACTTT	CASNRDSNSPLHF
once	.	TRBV2	14	TRBJ1-5	TGTGCCAGCAGCGGAAACAGGGCCAATCAGCCCCAGCATTTT	CASSGNRANQPQHF
once	TRBD2	TRBV2	14	TRBJ2-5	TGTGCCAGCAGCGATCAGCGGGGGGGGGAGACCCAGTACTTC	CASSDQRGGETQYF
.	TRBD2	TRBV7-9	18	TRBJ2-1	TGTGCCAGCAGCCGGATAGCGGGGGCGCGCAGCTCCTACAATGAGCAGTTCTTC	CASSRIAGARSSYNEQFF
.	.	TRBV11-2	14	TRBJ2-7	TGTGCCAGTTCCTCGGACAGACGTTTGAATAGGCAGTACTTC	CASSSDRRLNRQYF
.	TRBD1	TRBV27	15	TRBJ1-5	TGTGCCAGCAGTTTGCGGCAGGGGGCCCGCCAGCCCCAGCATTTT	CASSLRQGARQPQHF
.	.	TRBV11-3	16	TRBJ2-1	TGTGCCAGCAGCTTTGGCAGGGGCCCGGAGAACAATGAGCAGTTCTTC	CASSFGRGPENNEQFF